The 32 T cell receptor beta chains below were found in one sample sequenced in a study of neurological immune-mediated disorders. Each CDR3 protein gets one entry after TCRdb re-called the 5' RACE reads with MiXCR. This sample has 87,000 or so distinct CDR3 sequences, with approximately 3.3% found just once. The sequenced sample was PBMCs. The origin of the receptors is a woman aged 18-29 years with multiple sclerosis.

This clonotype was found many times. The chain carries TRBV4-3 and TRBJ2-7, with 11 bases aligning to TRBD1. V shed 2 bases, J shed 2 bases, and the junction held 5 bases outside the gene matches. The germline V gene has CDR1 LGHNA and CDR2 YSLEER. The CDR3 length is 16 residues. DNA for the CDR3: TGCGCCAGCAGCCAAAGCGGGACAGGGGGACCCTACGAGCAGTACTTC. Its translation is CASSQSGTGGPYEQYF.

This clonotype came up many times. The CDR3, as DNA: TGTGCCAGCTCATCGACAGGGTACTTCCACGAGCAGTACTTC. This sequence encodes CASSSTGYFHEQYF. V and J are TRBV18 and TRBJ2-7; the match to TRBD1 covers 7 bases. CDR3 length equals 14 residues. V was clipped by 5 bases and J by 5 bases; unmatched bases: 9. CDR1 is KGHSH, CDR2 LQKENI, per germline. The complete variable domain, with remaining parts taken from reference TRBV18 and TRBJ2-7, reads NAGVMQNPRHLVRRRGQEARLRCSPMKGHSHVYWYRQLPEEGLKFMVYLQKENIIDESGMPKERFSAEFPKEGPSILRIQQVVRGDSAAYFCASSSTGYFHEQYFGPGTRLTVT.

The table lists this clonotype with many counts. The rearrangement links TRBV4-1 to TRBJ1-2, with 12 bases matching TRBD1. The CDR3 is 17 residues long. V dropped 6 bases and J dropped 6; count of bases not matched to a gene: 14. CDR1 is MGHRA and CDR2 is YSYEKL in the germline V gene. DNA of the CDR3: TGCGCCAGCAGTAGTTTCGGTCGGGACAGGGGGCATAATGGCTACACCTTC. It specifies CASSSFGRDRGHNGYTF.

This clonotype was counted ten times or more. The rearrangement uses TRBV5-1 and TRBJ2-3, with D possibly matching TRBD2 (5 bases). V dropped 4 bases and J dropped 4 bases, with 10 bases sitting between them. The CDR3 has 13 residues. Germline V gene sequence: CDR1 SGHRS, CDR2 YFSETQ. CDR3 protein: CASSGGLPDTQYF. In DNA form, the CDR3 reads TGCGCCAGCAGCGGAGGACTTCCAGATACGCAGTATTTT.

With regard to this clonotype: A much larger clone differs by one base, so this may be a read error. The rearrangement joins TRBV12-3 or TRBV12-4 to TRBJ2-2, with 7 bases lining up with TRBD2. The CDR3 is 14 amino acids. The CDR3 is CASSFPGLTGEPFF. The CDR3 coding sequence is TGTGCCAGCAGTTTCCCGGGACTAACCGGGGAGCCGTTTTTT.

This clonotype was counted ten times or more. CDR3 region: CASSLLRGQTYEQYF. DNA of the CDR3: TGTGCCAGCAGTTTATTACGGGGACAGACCTACGAGCAGTACTTC. The chain joins TRBV12-3 or TRBV12-4 to TRBJ2-7; 7 bases are a match to TRBD1. V was pared by 2 bases and J by 2 bases, with 6 bases of the junction left unmatched. This CDR3 contains 15 residues.

This clonotype was seen repeatedly, ten times or more. This chain joins TRBV10-3 and TRBJ1-4; unclear D gene. The CDR3 sequence is 15 residues long. Germline V lookup: CDR1 ENHRY, CDR2 SYGVKD. Deletions cut 0 bases from V and 8 bases from J, with 13 bases between. The CDR3 reads CAISESGPDVEKLFF. The CDR3, as DNA: TGTGCCATCAGTGAGTCAGGCCCGGACGTGGAAAAACTGTTTTTT.

This clonotype has only a few counts. This sequence joins TRBV5-1 and TRBJ1-1; D not certain. The CDR3 contains 13 residues. Germline CDR1 reads SGHRS; CDR2 reads YFSETQ. V was pared by 4 bases and J by 4 bases, with 11 bases between. The CDR3 here is CASSTATGTEAFF. DNA of the CDR3: TGCGCCAGCAGCACGGCGACTGGCACTGAAGCTTTCTTT.

Many counts were recorded for this clonotype. This chain uses TRBV20-1 with TRBJ2-6; no reliable D call. The CDR3 is made up of 15 amino acids. The V gene lost 4 bases and the J gene lost 2 bases, with 12 bases spanning the gap. The V gene's germline CDR1 is DFQATT and CDR2 SNEGSKA (reference sequence). CDR3 DNA sequence: TGCAGTGCTATCTACCGGAAACCTGGGGCCAACGTCCTGACTTTC. Translated, it gives CSAIYRKPGANVLTF.

This clonotype came up many times. The chain joins TRBV5-1 to TRBJ2-3; 14 bases agree with TRBD2. CDR3 length: 15 amino acids. Germline V gene lookup returns CDR1 SGHRS and CDR2 YFSETQ. Unmatched junction bases numbered 3, after V lost 4 bases and J lost 5 bases. The CDR3 DNA reads TGCGCCAGCAGCAAAGGGACTAGCGGGGGAGATACGCAGTATTTT. Translated: CASSKGTSGGDTQYF. Filled out from reference TRBV5-1 and TRBJ2-3, the complete variable domain reads KAGVTQTPRYLIKTRGQQVTLSCSPISGHRSVSWYQQTPGQGLQFLFEYFSETQRNKGNFPGRFSGRQFSNSRSEMNVSTLELGDSALYLCASSKGTSGGDTQYFGPGTRLTVL.

The table lists this clonotype with many counts. This sequence joins TRBV28 and TRBJ1-5; TRBD1 is a possible D gene (6 bases). Germline V CDR1 and CDR2: MDHEN, SYDVKM. The CDR3 loop spans 19 amino acids. Trimming pared 1 base from V and 0 bases from J, leaving 19 bases between. The DNA of the CDR3 is TGTGCCAGCAGTTTATACATTAGGTGGGACACCCCTAGCAATCAGCCCCAGCATTTT. Translated: CASSLYIRWDTPSNQPQHF.

Many counts were recorded for this clonotype. The chain couples TRBV20-1 to TRBJ2-3; D remains unclear. CDR1 is DFQATT and CDR2 is SNEGSKA in the germline V gene (reference sequence). V was cut by 3 bases and J by 5 bases, with 3 bases left in between. The CDR3 contains 10 residues. CDR3: CSASIDTQYF. In DNA form, the CDR3 reads TGCAGTGCTAGTATAGATACGCAGTATTTT.

This clonotype was recorded at least ten times. The chain uses TRBV2 and TRBJ1-3, with D unresolved. The CDR3 length is 15 residues. The germline V gene encodes CDR1 SNHLY and CDR2 FYNNEI. V was clipped by 7 bases and J by 0 bases, with 13 bases between them. CDR3 region: CASNWEGLSGNTIYF. CDR3 bases: TGTGCCAGCAATTGGGAGGGTCTCTCTGGAAACACCATATATTTT. The full variable domain, with the rest looked up from reference TRBV2 and TRBJ1-3, is EPEVTQTPSHQVTQMGQEVILRCVPISNHLYFYWYRQILGQKVEFLVSFYNNEISEKSEIFDDQFSVERPDGSNFTLKIRSTKLEDSAMYFCASNWEGLSGNTIYFGEGSWLTVV.

This clonotype has ten or more counts. This rearrangement joins TRBV5-5 to TRBJ1-1; no reliable D call. The CDR3 spans 14 residues. Germline V gives CDR1 SGHKS, CDR2 YYEKEE (reference sequence). The V gene lost 3 bases and the J gene lost 4 bases, with 13 bases spanning the gap. The CDR3 reads CASSSETRSTEAFF. CDR3 DNA sequence: TGTGCCAGCAGCTCTGAAACGCGTAGCACTGAAGCTTTCTTT.

This clonotype was seen repeatedly, ten times or more. This chain connects TRBV5-1 to TRBJ2-5, with D perhaps being TRBD1 or TRBD2 (5 bases each). The germline V and J ends were trimmed by 0 bases and 5 bases, with 14 bases remaining between them. CDR3 size: 15 residues. Germline assignment: CDR1 SGHRS and CDR2 YFSETQ. CDR3 in DNA: TGCGCCAGCAGCTTGGGCTGGGGGACGGTGGAGACCCAGTACTTC. Its protein is CASSLGWGTVETQYF.

This clonotype was recorded at least ten times. The chain links TRBV7-9 to TRBJ1-4; D gene ambiguous. The CDR3 is 15 amino acids. Germline lookup yields CDR1 SEHNR and CDR2 FQNEAQ (reference sequence). The V end lost 4 bases, the J end lost 0 bases, and 9 bases lay between the germline ends. CDR3 amino acids: CASSSYSATNEKLFF. DNA of the CDR3: TGTGCCAGCAGCTCCTACAGTGCAACTAATGAAAAACTGTTTTTT.

This clonotype was detected many times. The chain employs TRBV6-1 and TRBJ2-3; the D gene is possibly TRBD2 (5 bases). This CDR3 region has 15 residues. Trimming cost V 3 bases and J 3 bases, with 13 bases left between them. Germline V gene data show CDR1 as MNHNS and CDR2 as SASEGT. The CDR3 reads CASSDMLRETDTQYF. The CDR3 nucleotides are TGTGCCAGCAGTGATATGTTGAGGGAAACAGATACGCAGTATTTT.

The table lists this clonotype with a few counts. Here the CDR3 DNA reads TGTGCCAGTAGTCCACAAACGGACAACACTGAAGCTTTCTTT. Amino acids: CASSPQTDNTEAFF. The J gene is TRBJ1-1, the V gene TRBV19; D is undetermined. Germline CDR1 LNHDA, CDR2 SQIVND (reference sequence). The CDR3 sequence is 14 residues long. Trimming cost V 5 bases and J 2 bases, with 12 bases left between them.

This clonotype was counted at least ten times. The gene calls are TRBV12-3 or TRBV12-4 and TRBJ2-7; D not certain. The CDR3 sequence is 14 residues long. Trimming removed 7 bases at V and 1 base at J, with 14 bases between. The CDR3 sequence: CASTFAGTSYEQYF. In nucleotides, the CDR3 is TGTGCCAGCACCTTTGCCGGAACTTCCTACGAGCAGTACTTC.

This clonotype was seen ten or more times. This chain connects TRBV19 to TRBJ2-4; either TRBD1 or TRBD2 may supply D (5 bases each). Between the trimmed V and J ends, which lost 0 bases and 4 bases, there was a span of 10 bases. CDR3 length: 15 residues. Per germline, CDR1 LNHDA and CDR2 SQIVND (reference sequence). The CDR3 nucleotides read TGTGCCAGTAGTATAGAAGGGACGTGGAAAAACATTCAGTACTTC. Translation: CASSIEGTWKNIQYF.

This clonotype was picked up many times. V usage is TRBV5-1 and J usage is TRBJ1-2; 7 positions match TRBD1. CDR1 and CDR2 from the germline V gene are SGHRS and YFSETQ. CDR3 length: 17 residues. V was clipped by 4 bases and J by 0 bases; unmatched bases: 12. The CDR3 DNA is TGCGCCAGCAGCAAATCAGCCTCGGGACAGACTAACTATGGCTACACCTTC. Its translation is CASSKSASGQTNYGYTF.

This clonotype was seen at least ten times. This chain links TRBV12-3 or TRBV12-4 with TRBJ2-3; TRBD2 aligns across 7 bases. The CDR3 spans 14 residues. Germline trimming cut 7 bases from V and 1 base from J; bases unmatched to any gene: 5. The CDR3 sequence: CASILAGGTDTQYF. Written as DNA, the CDR3 is TGTGCCAGCATCCTCGCGGGAGGCACAGATACGCAGTATTTT.

This clonotype was seen many times. DNA for the CDR3: TGCATCATCCCCTCACCCGGGAGAAGGAGTGGCTACACCTTC. Protein sequence: CIIPSPGRRSGYTF. The chain recombines TRBV29-1 with TRBJ1-2, with D unresolved. Germline assignment: CDR1 SQVTM and CDR2 ANQGSEA. This CDR3 has 14 amino acids.

This clonotype has at least ten counts. The rearrangement joins TRBV20-1 to TRBJ2-5, with D hard to call. The V and J ends lost 4 bases and 3 bases respectively, with 12 bases between them. Per germline, CDR1 DFQATT and CDR2 SNEGSKA (reference sequence). The length of the CDR3 is 13 residues. The CDR3 protein is CSANPTPKETQYF. CDR3 sequence (DNA): TGCAGTGCTAACCCCACTCCGAAAGAGACCCAGTACTTC.

This clonotype was counted at least ten times. This chain connects TRBV14 to TRBJ2-5; D is undetermined. This CDR3 contains 16 residues. Germline V lookup: CDR1 SGHDN, CDR2 FVKESK. Deletions cut 0 bases from V and 2 bases from J, with 13 bases between. The DNA of the CDR3 is TGTGCCAGCAGCCAAGATGACGGAGCGATTCAAGAGACCCAGTACTTC. Residues: CASSQDDGAIQETQYF.

This clonotype was observed many times. The chain recombines TRBV20-1 with TRBJ2-2, with a possible D match to TRBD2 (6 bases). V was trimmed by 0 bases and J by 6 bases, leaving 11 bases between them. This CDR3 comprises 14 residues. Per the germline V gene, CDR1 is DFQATT and CDR2 is SNEGSKA (reference sequence). The CDR3 sequence: CSAREPGVAGELFF. The CDR3 DNA sequence: TGCAGTGCTAGAGAACCGGGAGTGGCCGGGGAGCTGTTTTTT.

J is TRBJ1-3 and V is TRBV12-3 or TRBV12-4, with D unclear. Trimming took off 0 bases at V and 4 bases at J, with 13 bases between the two ends. CDR3 length: 16 amino acids. In nucleotides, the CDR3 is TGTGCCAGCAGTTTAGCCCGGGGATCGAGGGGAAACACCATATATTTT. Translating it yields CASSLARGSRGNTIYF.

This clonotype was seen at least ten times. The V gene is TRBV11-2, the J gene TRBJ1-1; D possibly corresponds to TRBD1 (5 bases). Trimming pared 5 bases from V and 7 bases from J, leaving 11 bases between. This CDR3 is 12 amino acids long. Germline assignment: CDR1 SGHAT and CDR2 FQNNGV. This CDR3 is CASSGDSSEAFF. DNA of the CDR3: TGTGCCAGCAGCGGCGACAGTAGTGAAGCTTTCTTT.

This clonotype has at least ten counts. The chain recombines TRBV29-1 with TRBJ1-1, with TRBD1 identical over 11 bases. Trimming took 5 bases from V and 0 from J; bases not matched to a gene: 5. The CDR3 has 15 amino acids. Germline V CDR1 and CDR2: SQVTM, ANQGSEA. CDR3 loop: CSVTGTGGLNTEAFF. The CDR3 bases are TGCAGCGTTACGGGGACAGGGGGTTTGAACACTGAAGCTTTCTTT.

This sequence joins TRBV19 and TRBJ2-6; D possibly corresponds to TRBD1 (5 bases). This CDR3 is 19 amino acids long. In germline, CDR1 is LNHDA, CDR2 SQIVND (reference sequence). Trimming pared 2 bases from V and 2 bases from J, leaving 19 bases between. The CDR3 bases are TGTGCCAGTAGTATAAAGTTTTCCAGGGTCGTAACTGGGGCCAACGTCCTGACTTTC. Translated: CASSIKFSRVVTGANVLTF.

This clonotype was observed at least ten times. The V and J genes are TRBV5-1 and TRBJ1-1; D not resolved. V lost 0 bases, J lost 7 bases, and 7 bases lay in between. Germline V lookup: CDR1 SGHRS, CDR2 YFSETQ. There are 12 residues in the CDR3. The CDR3 DNA is TGCGCCAGCAGCTTGGGGGATCTTGAAGCTTTCTTT. It codes for CASSLGDLEAFF.

This clonotype was counted ten times or more. The chain is built from TRBV7-6 and TRBJ2-2; 10 nucleotides match TRBD2. CDR1 and CDR2 (germline): SGHVS, FNYEAQ. This CDR3 comprises 18 residues. V dropped 1 base and J dropped 4; count of bases not matched to a gene: 9. The CDR3 sequence is CASSLVASGRGFTGELFF. In DNA form, the CDR3 reads TGTGCCAGCAGCTTAGTCGCTAGCGGGAGAGGGTTCACCGGGGAGCTGTTTTTT.